This TCR beta chain emerged from a study of blood T cell repertoires in COVID-19. Study-wide background: COVID-19 samples collected from the United States, Italy and Spain covered acute and convalescent phases. T cells, B-cell-depleted T cells, or PBMCs supplied cDNA or gDNA.

The CDR3 sequence is 14 residues long. Per germline, CDR1 SNHLY and CDR2 FYNNEI. V was cut by 8 bases and J by 4 bases, with 15 bases left in between. Using immunoSEQ multiplex PCR, the repertoire was profiled, and TCRdb retains in-frame clones only, with some absent. The table records approximately 480,000 clones, approximately 89% of them present only once. Seattle patients were enrolled while actively infected and followed longitudinally. This clone was seen a single time. The source is a man aged 18 to 29 with COVID-19, enrolled during active disease. Sequencing was done on a sample of peripheral blood. The chain recombines TRBV2 with TRBJ2-1, with D maybe TRBD2 (6 bases). In DNA form, the CDR3 reads TGTGCCAGCGCCCAGGGAGGTGGTTACAATGAGCAGTTCTTC. This gives the protein CASAQGGGYNEQFF.